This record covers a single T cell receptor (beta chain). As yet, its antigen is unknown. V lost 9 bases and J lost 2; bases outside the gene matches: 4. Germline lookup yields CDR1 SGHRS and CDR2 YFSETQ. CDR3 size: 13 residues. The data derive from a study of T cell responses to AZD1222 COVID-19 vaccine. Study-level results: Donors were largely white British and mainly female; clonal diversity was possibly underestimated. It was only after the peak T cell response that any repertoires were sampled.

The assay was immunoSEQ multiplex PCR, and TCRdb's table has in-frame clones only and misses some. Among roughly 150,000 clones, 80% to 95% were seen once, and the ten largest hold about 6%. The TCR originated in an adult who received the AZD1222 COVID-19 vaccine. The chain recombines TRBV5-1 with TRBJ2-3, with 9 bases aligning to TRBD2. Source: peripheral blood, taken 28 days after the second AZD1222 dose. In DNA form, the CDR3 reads TGCGCCACGGCTAGCGGGGTCACAGATACGCAGTATTTT. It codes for CATASGVTDTQYF.